These 26 T cell receptor beta chains were all obtained from the same sample, sequenced in a study of cytomegalovirus exposure and HLA in healthy donors (dated by TCRdb to 2016 to 2017). Library method: the immunoSEQ multiplex PCR assay. A mixture of 60 forward primers for TCR Vbeta segments and 13 reverse primers for TCR Jbeta segments was used in the multiplex PCR. TCRdb took over this immuneACCESS table, retaining in-frame rearrangements with V and J assigned. Such tables are incomplete; in checked studies, under half of the missing clones stem from an unresolved V gene, and the remainder is unexplained. The sample has around 130,000 clones on record, approximately 69% of them singletons. The ten largest clones represent 6% to 8.5% of the sample. Sequenced material: PBMCs. The receptors come from a man aged 35 to 55 in good health and CMV-seropositive.

V and J are TRBV28 and TRBJ1-1, with 7 bases that match TRBD1. Germline V CDR1 and CDR2: MDHEN, SYDVKM. The junction had 9 bases not matched to a gene; V was cut back by 8 bases and J by 0 bases. The CDR3 has 15 residues. CDR3 region: CASLTGELMNTEAFF. The CDR3 nucleotides read TGTGCCAGCTTAACAGGGGAACTTATGAACACTGAAGCTTTCTTT.

The gene calls are TRBV29-1 and TRBJ2-7; 8 bases are shared with TRBD2. CDR1 is SQVTM and CDR2 is ANQGSEA in the germline V gene. This CDR3 contains 13 residues. The junction had 8 bases not matched to a gene; V was cut back by 7 bases and J by 3 bases. The CDR3, as DNA: TGCAGCGCCAATGCCGGGACTAGCTACGAGCAGTACTTC. Translated, it gives CSANAGTSYEQYF.

V gene TRBV7-9 combines with J gene TRBJ2-2, with no clear D. V shed 0 bases and J shed 3 bases, with 8 bases lying between them. Germline V gene lookup returns CDR1 SEHNR and CDR2 FQNEAQ (reference sequence). The CDR3 contains 15 residues. The CDR3 spells CASSLAGLDTGELFF. CDR3 sequence (DNA): TGTGCCAGCAGCTTAGCGGGCTTAGACACCGGGGAGCTGTTTTTT.

V and J are TRBV11-2 and TRBJ1-2, with 10 bases that match TRBD1. With 1 base clipped from V and 4 bases from J, the junction kept 3 bases outside the gene matches. Germline V lookup: CDR1 SGHAT, CDR2 FQNNGV. The CDR3 has 15 residues. The CDR3 DNA is TGTGCCAGCAGCTTAGTGACAGGGGGCGCCTATGGCTACACCTTC. It specifies CASSLVTGGAYGYTF. Based on the CDR3 plus reference TRBV11-2 and TRBJ1-2, the full variable domain is EAGVAQSPRYKIIEKRQSVAFWCNPISGHATLYWYQQILGQGPKLLIQFQNNGVVDDSQLPKDRFSAERLKGVDSTLKIQPAKLEDSAVYLCASSLVTGGAYGYTFGSGTRLTVV.

This clone has only one observation. The chain employs TRBV5-1 and TRBJ2-1, with 8 bases lining up with TRBD2. The CDR3 covers 16 residues. V shed 3 bases, J shed 0 bases, and the junction held 5 bases outside the gene matches. Germline values: CDR1 SGHRS, CDR2 YFSETQ. This CDR3 reads CASSSGSGNSYNEQFF. Written as DNA, the CDR3 is TGCGCCAGCAGCTCAGGTAGCGGGAACTCCTACAATGAGCAGTTCTTC.

Only a few counts were recorded for this clone. This sequence joins TRBV7-8 and TRBJ1-6; TRBD1 matches 8 bases. The trim removed 5 bases at V and 6 bases at J, leaving 6 bases unmatched. The CDR3 covers 15 residues. Germline V CDR1 and CDR2: SGHVS, FQNEAQ. The DNA for the CDR3 is TGTGCCAGCAGCCTATGGACAGGGAGTAATTCACCCCTCCACTTT. Protein sequence: CASSLWTGSNSPLHF.

The V call is TRBV13, the J call TRBJ2-7; 12 bases fit TRBD2. The CDR3 loop spans 15 amino acids. J lost 7 bases, V lost 2 bases, and 6 bases had no gene match. Germline V gives CDR1 PRHDT, CDR2 FYEKMQ (reference sequence). CDR3 residues: CASSLSSGRGREQYF. The CDR3, as DNA: TGTGCCAGCAGCTTATCTAGCGGGAGGGGACGGGAGCAGTACTTC.

This chain connects TRBV11-2 to TRBJ2-3; the match to TRBD2 covers 8 bases. CDR1 and CDR2 from the germline V gene are SGHAT and FQNNGV. The CDR3 has 15 amino acids. Trimming at V came to 5 bases and at J to 0 bases, leaving 4 bases not matched to a gene. The CDR3 loop reads CASSVTSGSTDTQYF. In DNA form, the CDR3 reads TGTGCCAGCAGCGTAACTAGCGGCAGCACAGATACGCAGTATTTT.

The chain joins TRBV27 to TRBJ2-7; 9 bases line up with TRBD1. The length of the CDR3 is 15 residues. After removal of 1 base from V and 5 bases from J, the junction contained 6 bases not matched to a gene. The germline V gene encodes CDR1 MNHEY and CDR2 SMNVEV (reference sequence). The CDR3 DNA reads as TGTGCCAGCAGTTTATTAGGACAGGGGCTTGACGAGCAGTACTTC. This translates into CASSLLGQGLDEQYF.

This clone was seen only a few times. The chain couples TRBV9 to TRBJ2-3; 10 nucleotides align to TRBD1. Germline assignment: CDR1 SGDLS and CDR2 YYNGEE. The V and J ends lost 3 bases and 4 bases, in that order; junction bases with no gene match: 8. The CDR3 contains 16 residues. CDR3 protein: CASSARTGGYSDTQYF. The CDR3, as DNA: TGTGCCAGCAGCGCCAGGACAGGGGGTTATTCAGATACGCAGTATTTT. Supplemented by reference TRBV9 and TRBJ2-3, the full variable domain reads DSGVTQTPKHLITATGQRVTLRCSPRSGDLSVYWYQQSLDQGLQFLIQYYNGEERAKGNILERFSAQQFPDLHSELNLSSLELGDSALYFCASSARTGGYSDTQYFGPGTRLTVL.

V gene TRBV28 combines with J gene TRBJ1-1, with D perhaps matching TRBD1 (5 bases). Trimming shortened V by 6 bases and J by 1 base, and 15 bases separated the two germline ends. The CDR3 has 15 amino acids. Germline V lookup: CDR1 MDHEN, CDR2 SYDVKM. CDR3 nucleotide sequence: TGTGCCAGCAGGACAGAGATTACAGGGAACACTGAAGCTTTCTTT. This sequence encodes CASRTEITGNTEAFF.

The CDR3 protein is CASSLDGERETQYF. CDR3 DNA: TGCGCCAGCAGCTTGGACGGGGAAAGAGAGACCCAGTACTTC. J is TRBJ2-5 and V is TRBV5-1, with D perhaps TRBD2 (5 bases). The CDR3 is 14 residues long. Germline lookup yields CDR1 SGHRS and CDR2 YFSETQ. V was cut by 0 bases and J by 4 bases, with 10 bases left in between.

Turning to this clone: In this CDR3 the conserved last residue, phenylalanine or tryptophan, is missing, so a read error is likely. This sequence joins TRBV30 and TRBJ1-2; D is unresolved. The CDR3 covers 11 residues. Trimming took 2 bases from V and 8 from J, leaving 9 bases between them. The germline V gene has CDR1 GTSNPN and CDR2 SVGIG (reference sequence). The CDR3: CAWSRLVGYTL. CDR3 nucleotides: TGTGCCTGGAGTAGACTAGTCGGCTACACCCTC.

The rearrangement links TRBV27 to TRBJ2-1; the D gene is possibly TRBD1 (6 bases). Trimming cost V 4 bases and J 4 bases, with 14 bases left between them. CDR3 length: 15 residues. CDR1 and CDR2 from the germline V gene are MNHEY and SMNVEV (reference sequence). The CDR3 nucleotides are TGTGCCAGCAGTTACACAGGGATAAGGTACAATGAGCAGTTCTTC. Translation gives CASSYTGIRYNEQFF.

The V and J genes are TRBV11-2 and TRBJ2-3, with 15 bases that match TRBD2. Germline CDR1 is SGHAT and CDR2 is FQNNGV. The CDR3 has 17 residues. V lost 1 base, J lost 4 bases, and 3 bases stayed unmatched. CDR3 coding DNA: TGTGCCAGCAGCTTAGGTCGGACTAGCGGGGGGGCAGATACGCAGTATTTT. Translating gives CASSLGRTSGGADTQYF.

This sequence joins TRBV5-1 and TRBJ2-7, with 8 nucleotides matching TRBD1. The CDR3 loop spans 14 amino acids. The V and J ends lost 0 bases and 6 bases, in that order; junction bases with no gene match: 5. Per germline, CDR1 SGHRS and CDR2 YFSETQ. The CDR3 loop is CASSLEDRAGEQYF. In nucleotides, the CDR3 is TGCGCCAGCAGCTTGGAGGACAGGGCGGGCGAGCAGTACTTC. Based on the CDR3 plus reference TRBV5-1 and TRBJ2-7, the full variable domain is KAGVTQTPRYLIKTRGQQVTLSCSPISGHRSVSWYQQTPGQGLQFLFEYFSETQRNKGNFPGRFSGRQFSNSRSEMNVSTLELGDSALYLCASSLEDRAGEQYFGPGTRLTVT.

In this sample, this clone turned up a few times. CDR3 coding DNA: TGCGCCAGCAGCTTGACACTAGCGGGAGGGGGCGAGCAGTACTTC. This translates into CASSLTLAGGGEQYF. The V call is TRBV5-1, the J call TRBJ2-7; 13 bases match TRBD2. The V gene's germline CDR1 is SGHRS and CDR2 YFSETQ. The CDR3 is 15 amino acids. The junction had 4 bases not matched to a gene; V was cut back by 1 base and J by 6 bases.

The rearrangement uses TRBV5-6 and TRBJ2-3, with a weak D call TRBD1 (5 bases). The CDR3 loop spans 15 amino acids. The germline V gene has CDR1 SGHDT and CDR2 YYEEEE. V lost 2 bases and J 3 bases, leaving 13 bases between the germline ends. In DNA form, the CDR3 reads TGTGCCAGCAGCTTCAGGGTTTCAAGGACAGATACGCAGTATTTT. It codes for CASSFRVSRTDTQYF.

The V gene is TRBV12-5, the J gene TRBJ1-1; 10 nucleotides align to TRBD1. The CDR3 consists of 16 residues. Per the germline V gene, CDR1 is LGHNT and CDR2 is FRNRAP. The J segment lost 2 bases and the V segment lost 6 bases, leaving 9 bases of the junction unmatched. The CDR3 region is CASGGQGTRTNTEAFF. CDR3 DNA: TGTGCTAGTGGGGGACAGGGGACCAGAACAAACACTGAAGCTTTCTTT.

The chain joins TRBV16 to TRBJ1-1; D is undetermined. Germline CDR1 KGHSY, CDR2 FQNENV. The CDR3 has 13 amino acids. V was cut by 4 bases and J by 0 bases, with 6 bases left in between. CDR3 in DNA: TGTGCCAGCAGCCCCATTTTGAACACTGAAGCTTTCTTT. It is translated as CASSPILNTEAFF.

The table lists this clone with a few counts. The chain joins TRBV28 to TRBJ1-1; TRBD1 matches at 7 bases. This CDR3 is built from 13 residues. The germline V gene has CDR1 MDHEN and CDR2 SYDVKM. Trimming cost V 3 bases and J 4 bases; bases outside gene matches: 2. The CDR3 reads CASSFRGVTEAFF. The DNA for the CDR3 is TGTGCCAGCAGTTTCAGGGGGGTCACTGAAGCTTTCTTT. The complete variable domain, with remaining parts taken from reference TRBV28 and TRBJ1-1, reads DVKVTQSSRYLVKRTGEKVFLECVQDMDHENMFWYRQDPGLGLRLIYFSYDVKMKEKGDIPEGYSVSREKKERFSLILESASTNQTSMYLCASSFRGVTEAFFGQGTRLTVV.

This clone was seen only a few times. This could be a read error, since a much larger clone is one nucleotide away. The chain employs TRBV6-6 and TRBJ1-2, with TRBD1 identical over 8 bases. The ends lost 6 bases at V and 4 bases at J; junction bases unmatched: 4. This CDR3 comprises 13 residues. Germline-derived CDR1 and CDR2 are MNHNY and SVGAGI (reference sequence). In nucleotides, the CDR3 is TGTGCCAGCAGCTCAGGACAGGGCTATGGCTACACCTTC. This translates into CASSSGQGYGYTF.

This clone was seen a single time. J is TRBJ2-2 and V is TRBV10-3; 8 nucleotides agree with TRBD2. Looked up from germline, CDR1 is ENHRY and CDR2 is SYGVKD. The V and J ends lost 5 bases and 5 bases, in that order; junction bases with no gene match: 13. The length of the CDR3 is 17 residues. The CDR3 DNA sequence: TGTGCCATCAGTTCAATCCCGGGGGGGAAGTCGACCGGGGAGCTGTTTTTT. It yields the protein CAISSIPGGKSTGELFF.

J is TRBJ1-3 and V is TRBV5-4; 8 bases are shared with TRBD1. V lost 2 bases to trimming and J lost 4 bases; unmatched junction nucleotides: 5. The CDR3 runs to 15 residues. CDR1 is SGHNT, CDR2 YYREEE, per germline (reference sequence). This chain's CDR3 is CASSFSAGGGNTIYF. CDR3 in DNA: TGTGCCAGCAGCTTTTCGGCAGGGGGCGGAAACACCATATATTTT. The entire variable domain, with the rest obtained from reference TRBV5-4 and TRBJ1-3, is as follows: ETGVTQSPTHLIKTRGQQVTLRCSSQSGHNTVSWYQQALGQGPQFIFQYYREEENGRGNFPPRFSGLQFPNYSSELNVNALELDDSALYLCASSFSAGGGNTIYFGEGSWLTVV.

The chain carries TRBV28 and TRBJ1-4; D is perhaps TRBD1 (5 bases). V lost 8 bases, J lost 8 bases, and 9 bases lay in between. This CDR3 has 11 amino acids. Per germline, CDR1 MDHEN and CDR2 SYDVKM. CDR3 DNA sequence: TGTGCCAGCCAGGGAGGGGAAAAACTGTTTTTT. Protein sequence: CASQGGEKLFF.

This chain joins TRBV6-5 and TRBJ1-4; D is perhaps TRBD1 (6 bases). CDR1 is MNHEY and CDR2 is SVGAGI in the germline V gene. This CDR3 has 14 residues. Here the CDR3 DNA reads TGTGCGACCCAGGCGGGGGCCTTGGGTGAAAAACTGTTTTTT. Translation gives CATQAGALGEKLFF.